The sequence of this T cell receptor beta chain was determined in a study of CD8+ T cells in alopecia areata. Germline V gene lookup returns CDR1 SGHTA and CDR2 FQGNSA. V was cut by 7 bases and J by 0 bases, with 11 bases left in between. This CDR3 has 14 amino acids. The sample's treatment: oral pan-JAK inhibitor, 5-10 mg twice daily. Once RNA had been extracted, it was reverse transcribed into cDNA to act as the sequencing template. Profiled with immunoSEQ multiplex PCR; TCRdb holds only in-frame clones, not every one. The sample records nearly 200,000 clones, 55% to 75% being singletons. The chain is built from TRBV7-2 and TRBJ2-3; tentative D call: TRBD2 (5 bases). Sequences were derived from CD4+ T cells sorted from blood, sampled at week 24, from a patient treated with tofacitinib. This receptor was taken from a human donor with alopecia areata. CDR3 sequence (DNA): TGTGCCAGCACCTGGAGCGGAAGCACAGATACGCAGTATTTT. Translation: CASTWSGSTDTQYF. The complete variable domain, with remaining parts taken from reference TRBV7-2 and TRBJ2-3, reads GAGVSQSPSNKVTEKGKDVELRCDPISGHTALYWYRQSLGQGLEFLIYFQGNSAPDKSGLPSDRFSAERTGGSVSTLTIQRTQQEDSAVYLCASTWSGSTDTQYFGPGTRLTVL.